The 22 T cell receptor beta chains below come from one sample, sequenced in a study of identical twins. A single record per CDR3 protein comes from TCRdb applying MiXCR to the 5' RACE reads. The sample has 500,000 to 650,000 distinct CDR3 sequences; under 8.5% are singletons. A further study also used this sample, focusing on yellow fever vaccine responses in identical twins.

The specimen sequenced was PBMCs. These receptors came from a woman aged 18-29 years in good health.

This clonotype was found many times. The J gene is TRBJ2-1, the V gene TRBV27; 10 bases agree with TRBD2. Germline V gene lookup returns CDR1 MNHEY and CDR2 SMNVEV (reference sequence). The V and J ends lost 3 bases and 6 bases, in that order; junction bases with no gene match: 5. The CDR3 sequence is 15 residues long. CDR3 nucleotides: TGTGCCAGCAGTTTGGCTAGCGGGAGTCTCAATGAGCAGTTCTTC. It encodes CASSLASGSLNEQFF.

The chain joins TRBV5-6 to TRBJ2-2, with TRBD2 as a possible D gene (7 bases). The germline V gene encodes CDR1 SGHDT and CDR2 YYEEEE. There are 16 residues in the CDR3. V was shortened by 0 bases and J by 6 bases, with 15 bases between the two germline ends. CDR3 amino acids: CASSLVRGGAAGELFF. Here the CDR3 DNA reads TGTGCCAGCAGCTTGGTTAGGGGGGGGGCCGCCGGGGAGCTGTTTTTT.

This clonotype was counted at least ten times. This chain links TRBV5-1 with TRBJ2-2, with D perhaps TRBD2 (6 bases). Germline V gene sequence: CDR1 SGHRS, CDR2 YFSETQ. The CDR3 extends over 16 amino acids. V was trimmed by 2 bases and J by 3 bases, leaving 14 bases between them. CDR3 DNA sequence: TGCGCCAGCAGCTTACTCACTAGGAGGGACACCGGGGAGCTGTTTTTT. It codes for CASSLLTRRDTGELFF.

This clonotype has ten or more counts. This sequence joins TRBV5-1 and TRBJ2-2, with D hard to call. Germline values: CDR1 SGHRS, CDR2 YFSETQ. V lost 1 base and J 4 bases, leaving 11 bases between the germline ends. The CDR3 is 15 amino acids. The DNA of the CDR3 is TGCGCCAGCAGCTTGCAGGCACAGAGCACCGGGGAGCTGTTTTTT. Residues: CASSLQAQSTGELFF.

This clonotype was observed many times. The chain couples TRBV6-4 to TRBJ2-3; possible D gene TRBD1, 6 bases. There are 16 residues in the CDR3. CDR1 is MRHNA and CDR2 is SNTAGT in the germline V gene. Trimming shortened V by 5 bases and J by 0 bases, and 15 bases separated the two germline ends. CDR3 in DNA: TGTGCCAGCAGTTCTACAGGGATTGGAAGCACAGATACGCAGTATTTT. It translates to CASSSTGIGSTDTQYF.

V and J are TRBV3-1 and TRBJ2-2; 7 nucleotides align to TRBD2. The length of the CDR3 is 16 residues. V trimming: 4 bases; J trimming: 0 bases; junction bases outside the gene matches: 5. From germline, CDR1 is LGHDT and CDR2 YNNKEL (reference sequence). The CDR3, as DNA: TGTGCCAGCAGCCGATTAAGCGGGGCGAACACCGGGGAGCTGTTTTTT. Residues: CASSRLSGANTGELFF.

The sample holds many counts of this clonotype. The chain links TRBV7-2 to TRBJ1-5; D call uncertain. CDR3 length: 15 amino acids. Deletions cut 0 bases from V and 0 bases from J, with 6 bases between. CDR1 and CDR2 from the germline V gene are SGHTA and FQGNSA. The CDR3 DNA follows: TGTGCCAGCAGCTTAGCGAGGAATAGCAATCAGCCCCAGCATTTT. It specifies CASSLARNSNQPQHF. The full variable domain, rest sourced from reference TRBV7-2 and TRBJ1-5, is GAGVSQSPSNKVTEKGKDVELRCDPISGHTALYWYRQSLGQGLEFLIYFQGNSAPDKSGLPSDRFSAERTGGSVSTLTIQRTQQEDSAVYLCASSLARNSNQPQHFGDGTRLSIL.

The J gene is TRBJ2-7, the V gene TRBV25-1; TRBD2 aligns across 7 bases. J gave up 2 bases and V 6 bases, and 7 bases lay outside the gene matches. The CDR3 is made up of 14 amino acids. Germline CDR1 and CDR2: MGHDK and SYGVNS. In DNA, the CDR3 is TGTGCCAGCAGCGCTACGGGAGGACCCTACGAGCAGTACTTC. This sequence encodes CASSATGGPYEQYF.

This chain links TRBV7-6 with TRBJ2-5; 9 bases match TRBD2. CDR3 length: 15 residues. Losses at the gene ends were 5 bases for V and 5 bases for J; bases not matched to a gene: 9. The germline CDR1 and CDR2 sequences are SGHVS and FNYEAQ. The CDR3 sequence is CASSRWTSAMETQYF. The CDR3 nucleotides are TGTGCCAGCAGCCGTTGGACTAGCGCTATGGAGACCCAGTACTTC.

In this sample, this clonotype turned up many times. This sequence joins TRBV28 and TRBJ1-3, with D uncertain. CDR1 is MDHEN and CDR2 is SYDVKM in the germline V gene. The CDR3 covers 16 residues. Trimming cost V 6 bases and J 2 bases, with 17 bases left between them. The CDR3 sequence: CASSPAAGPAGNTIYF. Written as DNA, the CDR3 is TGTGCCAGCAGCCCGGCGGCAGGACCCGCTGGAAACACCATATATTTT.

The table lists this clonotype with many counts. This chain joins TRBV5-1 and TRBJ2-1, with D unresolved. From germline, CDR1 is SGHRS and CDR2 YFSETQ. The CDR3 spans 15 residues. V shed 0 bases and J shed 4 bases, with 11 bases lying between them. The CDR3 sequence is CASSLDPAMYNEQFF. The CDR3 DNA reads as TGCGCCAGCAGCTTGGACCCGGCAATGTACAATGAGCAGTTCTTC.

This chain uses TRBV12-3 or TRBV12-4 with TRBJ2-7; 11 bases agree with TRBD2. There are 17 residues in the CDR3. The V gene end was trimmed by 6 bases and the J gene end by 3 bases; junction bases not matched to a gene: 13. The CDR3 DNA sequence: TGTGCCAGCAGCCTGTCCCTAGCGGGAGGAAATCTCTACGAGCAGTACTTC. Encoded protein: CASSLSLAGGNLYEQYF.

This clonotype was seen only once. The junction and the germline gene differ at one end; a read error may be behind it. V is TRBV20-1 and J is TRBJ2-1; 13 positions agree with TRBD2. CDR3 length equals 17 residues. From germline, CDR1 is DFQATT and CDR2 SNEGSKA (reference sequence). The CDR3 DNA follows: TGCTGTGCCCCACTAGCGGGGGGGCTTAGCTCCTACAATGAGCAGTTCTTC. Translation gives CCAPLAGGLSSYNEQFF.

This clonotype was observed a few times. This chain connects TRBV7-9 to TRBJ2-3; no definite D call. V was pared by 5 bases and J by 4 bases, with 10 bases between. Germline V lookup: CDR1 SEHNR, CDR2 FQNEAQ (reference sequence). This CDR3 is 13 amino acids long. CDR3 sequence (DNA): TGTGCCAGCAGCCCCACGAACCCAGATACGCAGTATTTT. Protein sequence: CASSPTNPDTQYF. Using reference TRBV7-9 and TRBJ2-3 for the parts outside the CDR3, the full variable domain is DTGVSQNPRHKITKRGQNVTFRCDPISEHNRLYWYRQTLGQGPEFLTYFQNEAQLEKSRLLSDRFSAERPKGSFSTLEIQRTEQGDSAMYLCASSPTNPDTQYFGPGTRLTVL.

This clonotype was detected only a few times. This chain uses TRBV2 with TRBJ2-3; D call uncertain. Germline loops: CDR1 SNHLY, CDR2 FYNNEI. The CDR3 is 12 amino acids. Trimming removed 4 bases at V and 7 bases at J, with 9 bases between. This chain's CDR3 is CASSAEANTQYF. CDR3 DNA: TGTGCCAGCAGTGCCGAAGCGAATACGCAGTATTTT.

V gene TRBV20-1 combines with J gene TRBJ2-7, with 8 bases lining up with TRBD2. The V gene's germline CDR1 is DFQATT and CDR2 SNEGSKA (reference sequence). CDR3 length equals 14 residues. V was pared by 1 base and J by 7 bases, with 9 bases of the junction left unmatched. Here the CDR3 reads CSARVRAVAGEQYF. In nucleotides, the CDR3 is TGCAGTGCTAGAGTCAGAGCGGTAGCGGGGGAGCAGTACTTC.

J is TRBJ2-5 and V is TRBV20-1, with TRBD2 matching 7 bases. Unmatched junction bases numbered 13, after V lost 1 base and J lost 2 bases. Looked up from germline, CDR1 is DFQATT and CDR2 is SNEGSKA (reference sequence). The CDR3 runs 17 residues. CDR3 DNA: TGCAGTGCTAGAGGTGGGGGGGGGGGTCGGACTCAAGAGACCCAGTACTTC. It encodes CSARGGGGGRTQETQYF.

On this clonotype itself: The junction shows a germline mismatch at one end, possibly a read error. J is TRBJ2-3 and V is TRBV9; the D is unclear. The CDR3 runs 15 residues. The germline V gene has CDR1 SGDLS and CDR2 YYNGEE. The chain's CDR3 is CASNVRGLGEDTQYF. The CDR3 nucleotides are TGTGCCAGCAACGTACGTGGGCTAGGTGAAGATACGCAGTATTTT.

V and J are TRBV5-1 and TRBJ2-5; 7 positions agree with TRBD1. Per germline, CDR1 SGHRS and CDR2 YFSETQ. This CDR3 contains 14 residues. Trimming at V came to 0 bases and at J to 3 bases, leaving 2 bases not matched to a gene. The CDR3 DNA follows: TGCGCCAGCAGCTTGGTGCAGGGGGAAGAGACCCAGTACTTC. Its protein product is CASSLVQGEETQYF.

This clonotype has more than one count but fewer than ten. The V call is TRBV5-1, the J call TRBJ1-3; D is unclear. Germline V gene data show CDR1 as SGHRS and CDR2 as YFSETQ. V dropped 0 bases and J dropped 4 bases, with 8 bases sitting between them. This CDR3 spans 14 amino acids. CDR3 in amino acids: CASSLGGEGNTIYF. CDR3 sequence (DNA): TGCGCCAGCAGCTTGGGGGGAGAAGGAAACACCATATATTTT.

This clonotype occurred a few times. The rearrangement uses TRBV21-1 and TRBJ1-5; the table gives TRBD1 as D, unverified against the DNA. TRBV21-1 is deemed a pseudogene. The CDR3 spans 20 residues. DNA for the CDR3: TGTGCCAGCAGCAAAAATAGGGCAGGGACAGAGGAAGGGTACAATCAGCCCCAGCATTTT. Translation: CASSKNRAGTEEGYNQPQHF.

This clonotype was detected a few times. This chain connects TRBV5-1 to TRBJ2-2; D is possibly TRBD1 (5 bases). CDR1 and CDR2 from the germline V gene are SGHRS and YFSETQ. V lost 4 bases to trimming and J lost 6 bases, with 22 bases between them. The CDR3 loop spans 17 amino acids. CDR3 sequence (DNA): TGCGCCAGCAGCCCCGACCGACCAGGGATATCGTCCGGGGAGCTGTTTTTT. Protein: CASSPDRPGISSGELFF. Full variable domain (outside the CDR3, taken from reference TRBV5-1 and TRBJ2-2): KAGVTQTPRYLIKTRGQQVTLSCSPISGHRSVSWYQQTPGQGLQFLFEYFSETQRNKGNFPGRFSGRQFSNSRSEMNVSTLELGDSALYLCASSPDRPGISSGELFFGEGSRLTVL.